This TCR beta chain came from a study of T-cell memory formation after mild COVID-19. Whole-study context: TCR clustering was largely donor specific. General study points: The CD4+ clones that contracted clustered mainly within CM and EM, and the CD8+ clones concentrated in EMRA. The second-wave clones peaking on day 37 were not confirmed as SARS-CoV-2-specific.

MiXCR was run by TCRdb on the 5' RACE reads, yielding one entry per CDR3 protein. The data contain a few hundred thousand distinct CDR3 sequences, about 24% of them singletons. Turning to this clonotype: What it binds is unknown.

The length of the CDR3 is 16 residues. V was pared by 2 bases and J by 2 bases, with 7 bases of the junction left unmatched. The germline CDR1 and CDR2 sequences are SEHNR and FQNEAQ (reference sequence). What was sequenced was PBMCs or a T cell subset sorted from them (not recorded which). The receptor's source is an adult woman who had mild COVID-19 (a few samples of this study predate the infection). Cell type and time point are not known. The chain is built from TRBV7-9 and TRBJ1-1, with TRBD1 identical over 8 bases. The CDR3 DNA reads TGTGCCAGCAGCTTAATGGCAGGGGGCGGAAACACTGAAGCTTTCTTT. Translating gives CASSLMAGGGNTEAFF.